The rows below give T cell receptor beta chains drawn from one sample of a study of cytomegalovirus exposure and HLA in healthy donors. Sequenced by immunoSEQ multiplex PCR; TCRdb stores in-frame clones only, minus some. The table includes 150,000 to 200,000 clones, 70% to 90% detected once. Sequencing was done on a sample of PBMCs. The source of these receptors is a woman under 40 in good health and CMV-seronegative. Each CDR3 is given with its conserved first and last residue. Fields, in order: D gene, V gene, clone size, J gene, CDR3 DNA, CDR3 protein. D genes are given only for firm matches. The size field is filled for only some rows; it gives once, few, many or a size class.

>.|TRBV5-4|.|TRBJ2-7
TGTGCCAGCAGCCCCCGGGTGGGGACTTACGAGCAGTACTTC
CASSPRVGTYEQYF
>TRBD1|TRBV30|.|TRBJ1-1
TGTGCCTGGAGTATGACAGGGTTTTTGACTGAAGCTTTCTTT
CAWSMTGFLTEAFF
>TRBD1|TRBV5-4|.|TRBJ2-7
TGTGCCAGCAGCCTGACAGGGTTCTACGAGCAGTACTTC
CASSLTGFYEQYF
>.|TRBV28|.|TRBJ1-1
TGTGCCAGCAGTTTATCTCCAGGGCTTCGGAACACTGAAGCTTTCTTT
CASSLSPGLRNTEAFF
>TRBD1|TRBV28|.|TRBJ1-2
TGTGCCAGCAGTTTGTGGGGGTCCCGGGGGACAGGCTATGGCTACACCTTC
CASSLWGSRGTGYGYTF
>.|TRBV19|.|TRBJ2-1
TGTGCCAGTAGTGGTAGGGGTGAGCAGTTCTTC
CASSGRGEQFF
>.|TRBV6-5|.|TRBJ1-2
TGTGCCAGCAGGGAGGGACTGAATCTTGGTGGCTACACCTTC
CASREGLNLGGYTF
>TRBD1|TRBV27|.|TRBJ1-2
TGTGCCAGCGGCAAAACGGACAGGCTGGAGTATGGCTACACCTTC
CASGKTDRLEYGYTF
>TRBD1|TRBV28|.|TRBJ1-5
TGTGCCAGCAACCTAATACCGGGACAGGGATCAAGCCGAGGTCAGCCCCAGCATTTT
CASNLIPGQGSSRGQPQHF
>TRBD2|TRBV28|.|TRBJ2-1
TGTGCCAGCAGTACTAGCGGGAGGGCCTATGAGCAGTTCTTC
CASSTSGRAYEQFF
>TRBD2|TRBV28|.|TRBJ2-3
TGTGCCAGCAGTATGACGGGACTAGCGGGAGAAAATACGCAGTATTTT
CASSMTGLAGENTQYF
>.|TRBV27|.|TRBJ2-1
TGTGCCAGCAATAAGAACATCTTAACCTACAATGAGCAGTTCTTC
CASNKNILTYNEQFF
>.|TRBV2|.|TRBJ2-7
TGTGCCAGCAGCTTAGGACTGAATGAATACGAGCAGTACTTC
CASSLGLNEYEQYF
>.|TRBV4-3|.|TRBJ1-1
TGCGCCAGCAGCCAAGATCAAACAGCCACTGAAGCTTTCTTT
CASSQDQTATEAFF
>TRBD2|TRBV10-3|.|TRBJ2-2
TGTGCCATCAGTGACCTAGCGGGAAGAAGCACCGGGGAGCTGTTTTTT
CAISDLAGRSTGELFF
>TRBD1|TRBV5-1|.|TRBJ2-1
TGCGCCAGCAGCTTGGAGTACAGGGGGCGGAGTGAGCAGTTCTTC
CASSLEYRGRSEQFF
>TRBD1|TRBV5-4|.|TRBJ2-7
TGTGCCAGCAGCGATCGAGGACAGGGTAACTACGAGCAGTACTTC
CASSDRGQGNYEQYF
>.|TRBV5-1|.|TRBJ2-2
TGCGCCAGCAGCCCCACCACCGGGGTTCGCTCCGGGGAGCTGTTTTTT
CASSPTTGVRSGELFF
>TRBD1|TRBV6-5|.|TRBJ1-2
TGTGCCAGCAGTTACCAAGGGACAGGGGGCCACTATGGCTACACCTTC
CASSYQGTGGHYGYTF
>TRBD1|TRBV19|.|TRBJ1-5
TGTGCCAGTAGTATAAACAGGGGGTCTAGCAATCAGCCCCAGCATTTT
CASSINRGSSNQPQHF
>.|TRBV10-3|.|TRBJ2-7
TGTGCCATCAGTGAGTCGGACAACTACGAGCAGTACTTC
CAISESDNYEQYF
>.|TRBV18|.|TRBJ1-5
TGTGCCAGCTCACCAGACCAGGCCCCCAATCAGCCCCAGCATTTT
CASSPDQAPNQPQHF
>.|TRBV6-1|.|TRBJ2-7
TGTGCCAGCAGCCAGACAGGCCCAATCTACGAGCAGTACTTC
CASSQTGPIYEQYF
>.|TRBV28|once|TRBJ2-2
TGTGCCAGCAGGCCAAGCGGGACCGGGGAGCTGTTTTTT
CASRPSGTGELFF
>TRBD1|TRBV2|few|TRBJ1-4
TGTGCCAGCAGGGGACAGTCCGTAACTAATGAAAAACTGTTTTTT
CASRGQSVTNEKLFF
>.|TRBV25-1|.|TRBJ1-2
TGTGCCAGCAGTGAATTTGGAGGGTTCTATGGCTACACCTTC
CASSEFGGFYGYTF
>.|TRBV7-9|.|TRBJ2-1
TGTGCCAGCAGCTTAGTACAGGGTGGAGGTGAGCAGTTCTTC
CASSLVQGGGEQFF
>.|TRBV10-3|.|TRBJ2-3
TGTGCCATCAGTGAGTCTCTGAACCCGGGTGATACGCAGTATTTT
CAISESLNPGDTQYF
>TRBD2|TRBV9|.|TRBJ2-3
TGTGCCAGCAGCTCATTGACTAGCGGGCTCACAGATACGCAGTATTTT
CASSSLTSGLTDTQYF
>TRBD1|TRBV5-1|.|TRBJ2-2
TGCGCCAGCAGCTTGGGAGGACAGGGTGTCACCGGGGAGCTGTTTTTT
CASSLGGQGVTGELFF
>TRBD1|TRBV28|.|TRBJ1-5
TGTGCCAGCAATTTGGCGAAGACAATCCGGGACAGATATAGCAATCAGCCCCAGCATTTT
CASNLAKTIRDRYSNQPQHF
>.|TRBV30|.|TRBJ1-2
TGTGCCTGGAGAGATACGGGGTCCTATGGCTACACCTTC
CAWRDTGSYGYTF